This T cell receptor beta chain emerged from a study of blood T cell repertoires in COVID-19. Study as a whole: Donors in the United States, Italy and Spain gave samples during acute or convalescent COVID-19.

Original data processing: Estimated nucleated cell counts came from reference gene primer amplification. Sequenced by immunoSEQ multiplex PCR; TCRdb stores in-frame clones only, minus some. The V and J calls and the clone size are those of that table, but D and trimming were determined from the DNA. The sample carries roughly 100,000 clones, 80% to 90% recorded once. The germline V and J ends were trimmed by 5 bases and 5 bases, with 16 bases remaining between them. The CDR3 loop spans 14 amino acids. Looked up from germline, CDR1 is SGHNT and CDR2 is YYREEE (reference sequence). The Seattle site enrolled patients during active infection and followed them longitudinally.

This chain uses TRBV5-4 with TRBJ1-1; a weak D match, TRBD1 (5 bases). Sequenced sample: peripheral blood. The clonotype originates from a man older than 75 with COVID-19, enrolled during active disease. The CDR3 loop reads CASRKQAGRTEAFF. CDR3 DNA: TGTGCCAGCAGGAAACAGGCCGGGAGGACTGAAGCTTTCTTT.